The 25 T cell receptor beta chains listed next were all sequenced from one sample in a study of vaccination and CD4 T cells after COVID-19. Antigens for these TCRs are unknown. Regarding treatment: roughly ten-day PBMC culture with coronavirus spike peptide pools or control peptides (ViraFEST assay). The Oncomine TCR Beta short-read assay was what sequenced the DNA obtained from cultured CD4+ T cells. Using its own MiXCR run on the PCR reads, TCRdb lists one record per CDR3 protein. The sample carries roughly 21,000 distinct CDR3 sequences, 62% recorded once. The material sequenced was CD4+ T cells from blood, cultured in vitro, taken before SARS-CoV-2 vaccination. These receptors originate from a human donor who received a COVID-19 vaccine.

The V call is TRBV24-1, the J call TRBJ2-5, with D perhaps matching TRBD2 (5 bases). The CDR3 runs to 13 residues. The ends were cut back, 7 bases at V and 2 bases at J, with 10 bases in the middle. CDR1 is KGHDR and CDR2 is SFDVKD in the germline V gene. CDR3 sequence: CATSPPGQETQYF. CDR3 nucleotide sequence: TGTGCCACCAGCCCACCGGGACAAGAGACCCAGTACTTC.

This CDR3 is CASSPPGTGNTEAFF. As DNA, the CDR3 is TGTGCCAGCTCACCACCGGGGACAGGGAACACTGAAGCTTTCTTT. The rearrangement uses TRBV18 and TRBJ1-1; 8 nucleotides line up with TRBD1. Germline V gene data show CDR1 as KGHSH and CDR2 as LQKENI. Trimming took 0 bases from V and 1 from J; bases not matched to a gene: 1. This CDR3 comprises 15 residues.

This clonotype came up a few times. The rearrangement links TRBV6-5 to TRBJ2-4; 7 bases line up with TRBD2. Germline-derived CDR1 and CDR2 are MNHEY and SVGAGI. J gave up 0 bases and V 1 base, and 9 bases lay outside the gene matches. CDR3 length: 18 amino acids. Here the CDR3 DNA reads TGTGCCAGCAGTTACTGGGCTAGCGGAGACGTAGCCAAAAACATTCAGTACTTC. Protein product: CASSYWASGDVAKNIQYF.

This chain uses TRBV30 with TRBJ2-6; D uncertain. The CDR3 consists of 16 residues. Deletions cut 8 bases from V and 0 bases from J, with 17 bases between. Germline CDR1 reads GTSNPN; CDR2 reads SVGIG (reference sequence). The CDR3 is CAEQREPNSGANVLTF. The CDR3 nucleotides are TGTGCCGAACAGAGAGAACCGAACTCTGGGGCCAACGTCCTGACTTTC.

In its sample, this clonotype was seen once. CDR3: CASTLDRVNSPLHF. CDR3 bases: TGTGCCAGCACTCTGGACAGGGTAAATTCACCCCTCCACTTT. J is TRBJ1-6 and V is TRBV6-1, with 8 nucleotides matching TRBD1. This CDR3 comprises 14 residues. Germline lookup yields CDR1 MNHNS and CDR2 SASEGT. Germline trimming cut 7 bases from V and 7 bases from J; bases unmatched to any gene: 6.

This clonotype is categorized as medium-sized. The rearrangement joins TRBV6-1 to TRBJ2-7, with D perhaps assigned TRBD1 or TRBD2 (5 bases each). Per germline, CDR1 MNHNS and CDR2 SASEGT. The CDR3 is made up of 15 amino acids. V was trimmed by 6 bases and J by 2 bases, leaving 17 bases between them. CDR3 sequence: CASRTGQALTYEQYF. The CDR3, as DNA: TGTGCCAGCAGAACGGGGCAGGCTCTAACCTACGAGCAGTACTTC.

J is TRBJ1-2 and V is TRBV19; D is unclear. This CDR3 has 8 residues. CDR1 is LNHDA and CDR2 is SQIVND in the germline V gene (reference sequence). The V end lost 10 bases, the J end lost 5 bases, and 2 bases lay between the germline ends. The CDR3 loop reads CAIYGYTF. DNA for the CDR3: TGTGCCATTTATGGCTACACCTTC. The full variable domain, with the rest looked up from reference TRBV19 and TRBJ1-2, is DGGITQSPKYLFRKEGQNVTLSCEQNLNHDAMYWYRQDPGQGLRLIYYSQIVNDFQKGDIAEGYSVSREKKESFPLTVTSAQKNPTAFYLCAIYGYTFGSGTRLTVV.

This clonotype is a singleton in its sample. The chain uses TRBV7-9 and TRBJ1-3; a possible D gene is TRBD1 (5 bases). Trimming removed 3 bases at V and 1 base at J, with 13 bases between. In germline, CDR1 is SEHNR, CDR2 FQNEAQ (reference sequence). The length of the CDR3 is 16 residues. The CDR3 region is CASSFMGRQSGNTIYF. The CDR3 nucleotides read TGTGCCAGCAGCTTCATGGGACGCCAGTCTGGAAACACCATATATTTT.

CDR3 DNA sequence: TGTGCCAGCAGCTTAGCGGGCACCGGGAGGGGGCCGACCACAGATACGCAGTATTTT. Translating gives CASSLAGTGRGPTTDTQYF. This chain joins TRBV7-9 and TRBJ2-3; D is perhaps TRBD2 (8 bases). V was clipped by 0 bases and J by 2 bases, with 21 bases between them. This CDR3 comprises 19 residues. CDR1 is SEHNR and CDR2 is FQNEAQ in the germline V gene (reference sequence).

The V call is TRBV7-9, the J call TRBJ2-7, with 10 bases aligning to TRBD1. The CDR3 is made up of 13 amino acids. Losses at the gene ends were 3 bases for V and 4 bases for J; bases not matched to a gene: 0. Germline values: CDR1 SEHNR, CDR2 FQNEAQ (reference sequence). CDR3 sequence: CASSLDRGYEQYF. CDR3 nucleotide sequence: TGTGCCAGCAGCTTGGACAGGGGGTACGAGCAGTACTTC.

This chain links TRBV19 with TRBJ1-2; 8 nucleotides agree with TRBD1. The CDR3 extends over 15 amino acids. Trimming removed 6 bases from V and 3 bases from J; junction bases left unmatched: 9. Germline CDR1 and CDR2: LNHDA and SQIVND (reference sequence). The CDR3, as DNA: TGTGCCAGTAGCCCTAGGACAGGGCCGGACTATGGCTACACCTTC. Its protein is CASSPRTGPDYGYTF.

The chain employs TRBV7-3 and TRBJ2-3; 8 positions match TRBD2. CDR1 is SGHTA and CDR2 is FQGTGA in the germline V gene. V lost 3 bases to trimming and J lost 9 bases; unmatched junction nucleotides: 11. This CDR3 is 15 amino acids long. CDR3: CASSFTGTRSGTQYF. The CDR3 DNA reads as TGTGCCAGCAGCTTCACCGGGACTAGATCTGGGACGCAGTATTTT. The complete variable domain, with remaining parts taken from reference TRBV7-3 and TRBJ2-3, reads GAGVSQTPSNKVTEKGKYVELRCDPISGHTALYWYRQSLGQGPEFLIYFQGTGAADDSGLPNDRFFAVRPEGSVSTLKIQRTERGDSAVYLCASSFTGTRSGTQYFGPGTRLTVL.

The chain carries TRBV7-2 and TRBJ2-5; 15 nucleotides agree with TRBD2. CDR1 is SGHTA, CDR2 FQGNSA, per germline. CDR3 size: 18 residues. Trimming at V came to 1 base and at J to 1 base, leaving 4 bases not matched to a gene. The DNA for the CDR3 is TGTGCCAGCAGCTTAGGGGGACTAGCGGGGGGCCTCCAAGAGACCCAGTACTTC. Translated, it gives CASSLGGLAGGLQETQYF.

J is TRBJ2-3 and V is TRBV12-3 or TRBV12-4; 8 nucleotides align to TRBD2. V was pared by 7 bases and J by 2 bases, with 8 bases of the junction left unmatched. This CDR3 is 15 amino acids long. Here the CDR3 DNA reads TGTGCCAGCAAAATGGTGCGGGGGGTCACAGATACGCAGTATTTT. This gives the protein CASKMVRGVTDTQYF.

J is TRBJ2-3 and V is TRBV20-1, with unresolved D. The CDR3 loop spans 11 amino acids. The germline V gene encodes CDR1 DFQATT and CDR2 SNEGSKA (reference sequence). V shed 7 bases and J shed 2 bases, with 7 bases lying between them. CDR3 DNA: TGCAGTGTTTCCTACACAGATACGCAGTATTTT. This gives the protein CSVSYTDTQYF.

This clonotype was seen just once. V usage is TRBV5-4 and J usage is TRBJ1-1, with D hard to call. This CDR3 is 17 amino acids long. V was shortened by 3 bases and J by 0 bases, with 18 bases between the two germline ends. From germline, CDR1 is SGHNT and CDR2 YYREEE (reference sequence). CDR3 sequence (DNA): TGTGCCAGCAGCTCCCAGAGGCGGCCAGCCATGAACACTGAAGCTTTCTTT. Translation: CASSSQRRPAMNTEAFF.

This clonotype was seen only a few times. V gene TRBV20-1 combines with J gene TRBJ2-3; D gene unclear. Germline V gene lookup returns CDR1 DFQATT and CDR2 SNEGSKA (reference sequence). Deletions cut 6 bases from V and 3 bases from J, with 13 bases between. This CDR3 is 13 amino acids long. This CDR3 reads CSARWLGTDTQYF. The CDR3 DNA reads TGCAGTGCGAGGTGGCTCGGTACAGATACGCAGTATTTT.

The chain combines TRBV6-1 with TRBJ1-2; 8 bases map to TRBD1. The CDR3 sequence is 14 residues long. Germline CDR1 and CDR2: MNHNS and SASEGT. With V trimmed by 6 bases and J by 7 bases, 10 bases remained unmatched. The CDR3 spells CASRPTGELRGYTF. The CDR3 DNA is TGTGCCAGCAGACCGACAGGGGAGTTACGTGGCTACACCTTC.

The chain links TRBV20-1 to TRBJ2-5, with D possibly TRBD2 on 7 matching bases. CDR3 length equals 12 residues. V shed 5 bases and J shed 4 bases, with 11 bases lying between them. CDR1 is DFQATT, CDR2 SNEGSKA, per germline (reference sequence). For the CDR3, the DNA is TGCAGTGCTGGGGGGGGGGCAGAGACCCAGTACTTC. It yields the protein CSAGGGAETQYF.

For the CDR3, the DNA is TGTGCTAGTGGTCGGACAGGGACGGCCGGGGAGCTGTTTTTT. Translated: CASGRTGTAGELFF. This chain uses TRBV12-5 with TRBJ2-2, with 8 bases matching TRBD1. V was clipped by 5 bases and J by 6 bases; unmatched bases: 5. The CDR3 is 14 residues long. Per germline, CDR1 LGHNT and CDR2 FRNRAP.

This chain uses TRBV4-2 with TRBJ1-3; D is possibly TRBD1 (6 bases). Trimming left V 1 base short and J 0 bases short, with 13 bases between. The germline V gene has CDR1 LGHNA and CDR2 YNFKEQ. This CDR3 is 17 amino acids long. The CDR3 DNA reads TGTGCCAGCAGCCAAGGGGTCTACAGGGACTCTGGAAACACCATATATTTT. As protein: CASSQGVYRDSGNTIYF.

The V and J genes are TRBV20-1 and TRBJ2-5; 11 bases map to TRBD2. With 5 bases clipped from V and 1 base from J, the junction kept 0 bases outside the gene matches. The CDR3 consists of 13 residues. CDR1 and CDR2 from the germline V gene are DFQATT and SNEGSKA (reference sequence). CDR3 nucleotide sequence: TGCAGTGCTGGACTAGCGGGCCAAGAGACCCAGTACTTC. This encodes CSAGLAGQETQYF.

The chain links TRBV20-1 to TRBJ1-1; D may be TRBD1 (5 bases). The V gene's germline CDR1 is DFQATT and CDR2 SNEGSKA (reference sequence). Deletions cut 3 bases from V and 1 base from J, with 9 bases between. This CDR3 has 13 amino acids. The DNA of the CDR3 is TGCAGTGCTAGGAATGGACAGAACACTGAAGCTTTCTTT. Protein product: CSARNGQNTEAFF.

The chain uses TRBV5-1 and TRBJ1-2; 9 bases are shared with TRBD1. CDR3 length equals 16 residues. In germline, CDR1 is SGHRS, CDR2 YFSETQ. J lost 3 bases, V lost 4 bases, and 10 bases had no gene match. Here the CDR3 reads CASSPGQGVLYYGYTF. The CDR3 DNA is TGCGCCAGCAGCCCGGGACAGGGTGTGTTGTACTATGGCTACACCTTC.

The rearrangement links TRBV25-1 to TRBJ2-2; possible D gene TRBD2, 5 bases. The CDR3 sequence is 14 residues long. The V gene's germline CDR1 is MGHDK and CDR2 SYGVNS. The ends were cut back, 5 bases at V and 1 base at J, with 8 bases in the middle. The CDR3 sequence: CASSTRGNTGELFF. CDR3 nucleotide sequence: TGTGCCAGCAGTACTCGGGGGAACACCGGGGAGCTGTTTTTT.